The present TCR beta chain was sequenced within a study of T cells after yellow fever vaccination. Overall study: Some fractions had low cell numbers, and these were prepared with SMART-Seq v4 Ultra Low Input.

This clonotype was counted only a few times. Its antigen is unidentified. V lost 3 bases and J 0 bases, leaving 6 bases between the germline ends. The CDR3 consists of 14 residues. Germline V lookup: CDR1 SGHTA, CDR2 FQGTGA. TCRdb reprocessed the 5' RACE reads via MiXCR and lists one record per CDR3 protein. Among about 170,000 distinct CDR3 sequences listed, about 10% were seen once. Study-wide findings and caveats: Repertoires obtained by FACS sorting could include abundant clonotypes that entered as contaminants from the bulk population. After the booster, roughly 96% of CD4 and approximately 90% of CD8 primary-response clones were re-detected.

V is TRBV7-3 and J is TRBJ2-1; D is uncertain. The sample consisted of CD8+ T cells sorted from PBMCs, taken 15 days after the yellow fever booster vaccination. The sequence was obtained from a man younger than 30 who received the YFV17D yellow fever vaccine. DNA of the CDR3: TGTGCCAGCAGCTTCGGTTTCTCCTACAATGAGCAGTTCTTC. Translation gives CASSFGFSYNEQFF.